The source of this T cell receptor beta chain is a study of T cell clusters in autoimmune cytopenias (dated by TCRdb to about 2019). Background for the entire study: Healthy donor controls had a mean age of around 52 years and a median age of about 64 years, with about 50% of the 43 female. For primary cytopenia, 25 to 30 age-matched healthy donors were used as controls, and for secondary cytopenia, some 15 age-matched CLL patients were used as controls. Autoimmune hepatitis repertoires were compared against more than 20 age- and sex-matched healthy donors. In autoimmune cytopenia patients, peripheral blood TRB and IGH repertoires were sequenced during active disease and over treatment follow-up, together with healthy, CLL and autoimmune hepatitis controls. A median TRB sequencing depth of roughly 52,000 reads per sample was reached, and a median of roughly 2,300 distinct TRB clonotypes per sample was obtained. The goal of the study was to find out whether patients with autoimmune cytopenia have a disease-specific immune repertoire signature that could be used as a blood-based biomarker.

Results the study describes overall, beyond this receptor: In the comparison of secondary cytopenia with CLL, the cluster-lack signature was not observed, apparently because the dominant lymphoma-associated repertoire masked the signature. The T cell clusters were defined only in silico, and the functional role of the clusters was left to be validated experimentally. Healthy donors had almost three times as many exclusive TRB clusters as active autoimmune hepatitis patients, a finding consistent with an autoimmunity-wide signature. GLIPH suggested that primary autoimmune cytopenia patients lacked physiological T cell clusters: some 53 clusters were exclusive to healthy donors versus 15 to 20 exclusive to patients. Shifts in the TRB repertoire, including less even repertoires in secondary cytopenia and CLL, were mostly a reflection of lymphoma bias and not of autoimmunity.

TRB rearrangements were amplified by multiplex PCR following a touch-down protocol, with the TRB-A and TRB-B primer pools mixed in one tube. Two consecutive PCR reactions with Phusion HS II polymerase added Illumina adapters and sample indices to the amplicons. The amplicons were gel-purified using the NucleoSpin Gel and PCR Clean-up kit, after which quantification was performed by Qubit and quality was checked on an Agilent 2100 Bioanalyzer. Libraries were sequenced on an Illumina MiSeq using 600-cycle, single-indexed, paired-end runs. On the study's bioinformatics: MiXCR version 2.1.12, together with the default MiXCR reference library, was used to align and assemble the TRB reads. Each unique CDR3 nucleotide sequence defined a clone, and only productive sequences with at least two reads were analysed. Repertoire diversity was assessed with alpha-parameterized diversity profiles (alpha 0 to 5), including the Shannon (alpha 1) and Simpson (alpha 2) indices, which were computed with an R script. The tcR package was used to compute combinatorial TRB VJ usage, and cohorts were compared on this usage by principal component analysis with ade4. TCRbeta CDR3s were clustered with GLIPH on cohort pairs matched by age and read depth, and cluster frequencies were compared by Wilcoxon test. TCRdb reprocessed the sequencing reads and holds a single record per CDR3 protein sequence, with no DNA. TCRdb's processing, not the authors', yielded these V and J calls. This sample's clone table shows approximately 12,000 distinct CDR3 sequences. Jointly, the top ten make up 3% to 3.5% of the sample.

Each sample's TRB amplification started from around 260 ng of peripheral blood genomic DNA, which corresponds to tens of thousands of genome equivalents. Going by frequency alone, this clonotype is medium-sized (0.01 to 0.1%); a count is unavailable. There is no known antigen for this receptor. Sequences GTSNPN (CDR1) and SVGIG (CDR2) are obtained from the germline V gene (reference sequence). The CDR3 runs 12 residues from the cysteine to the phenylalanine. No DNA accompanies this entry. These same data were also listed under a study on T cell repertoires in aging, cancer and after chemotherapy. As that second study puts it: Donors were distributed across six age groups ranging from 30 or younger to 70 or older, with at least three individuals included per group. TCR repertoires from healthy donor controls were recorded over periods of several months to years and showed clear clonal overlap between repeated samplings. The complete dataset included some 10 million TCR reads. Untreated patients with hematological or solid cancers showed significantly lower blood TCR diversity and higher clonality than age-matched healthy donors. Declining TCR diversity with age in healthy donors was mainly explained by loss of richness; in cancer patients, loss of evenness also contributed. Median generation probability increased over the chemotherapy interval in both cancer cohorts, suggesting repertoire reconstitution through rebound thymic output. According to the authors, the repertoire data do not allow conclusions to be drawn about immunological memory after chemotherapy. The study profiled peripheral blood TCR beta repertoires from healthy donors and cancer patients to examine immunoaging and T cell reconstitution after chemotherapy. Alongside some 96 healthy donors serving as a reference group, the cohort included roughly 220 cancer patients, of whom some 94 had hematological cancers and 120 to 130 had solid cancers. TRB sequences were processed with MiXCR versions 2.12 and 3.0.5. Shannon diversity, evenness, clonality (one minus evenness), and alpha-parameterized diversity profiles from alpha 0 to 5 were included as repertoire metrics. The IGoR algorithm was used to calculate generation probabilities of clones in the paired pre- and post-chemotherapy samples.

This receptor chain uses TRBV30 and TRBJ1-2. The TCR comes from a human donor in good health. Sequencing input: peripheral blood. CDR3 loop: CAWTPGTSGYTF.